This TCR beta chain stems from a study of T cell repertoires in cytomegalovirus infection. Turning to the study itself: Epitope selection comprised recently identified HLA-C-restricted CMV epitopes and well-studied HLA-B-restricted CMV epitopes. Matching HLA type, along with CMV infection, was indicated by public TCR beta signatures. General observations from the study: HLA-C-restricted TCR beta clonotypes specific for CMV led the ex vivo response.

Germline assignment: CDR1 MNHNY and CDR2 SVGAGI (reference sequence). Trimming removed 0 bases at V and 6 bases at J, with 15 bases between. The CDR3 is 16 amino acids. TCRdb analysed the reads with MiXCR anew, one entry per CDR3 protein. The sample lists some 900,000 distinct CDR3 sequences, around a third seen once, with roughly 12% in the top ten. A word on this clonotype: Its antigen is unidentified.

The source material was cultured CD8+ T cells from PBMCs, sampled from culture after CMV antigen stimulation. The receptor's source is a human donor in good health (CMV status not recorded). Some clones in this sample may be carry-over from other donors' samples. This chain connects TRBV6-6 to TRBJ2-1, with D perhaps matching TRBD2 (7 bases). CDR3: CASSYSAGAPFNEQFF. DNA for the CDR3: TGTGCCAGCAGTTACTCGGCGGGGGCCCCTTTCAATGAGCAGTTCTTC.